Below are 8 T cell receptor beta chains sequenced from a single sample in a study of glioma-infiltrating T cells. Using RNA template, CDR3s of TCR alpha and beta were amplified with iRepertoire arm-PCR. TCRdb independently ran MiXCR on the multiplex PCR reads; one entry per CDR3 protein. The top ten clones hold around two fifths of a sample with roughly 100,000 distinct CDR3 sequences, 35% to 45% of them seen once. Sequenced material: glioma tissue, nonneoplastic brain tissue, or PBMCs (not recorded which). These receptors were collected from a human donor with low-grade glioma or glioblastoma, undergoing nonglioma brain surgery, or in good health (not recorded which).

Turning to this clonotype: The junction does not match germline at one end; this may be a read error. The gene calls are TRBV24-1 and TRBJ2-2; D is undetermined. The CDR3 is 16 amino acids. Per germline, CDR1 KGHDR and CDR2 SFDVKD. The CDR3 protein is CTTSRVVTSNTGELFF. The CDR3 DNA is TGTACCACCAGTCGGGTTGTGACCTCGAACACCGGGGAGCTGTTTTTT.

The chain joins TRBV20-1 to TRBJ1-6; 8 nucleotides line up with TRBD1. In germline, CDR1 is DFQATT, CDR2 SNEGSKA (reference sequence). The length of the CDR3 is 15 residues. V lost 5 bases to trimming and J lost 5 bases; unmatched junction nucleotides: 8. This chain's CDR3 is CSAGAAGQDNSPLHF. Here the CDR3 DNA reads TGCAGTGCTGGGGCGGCGGGACAGGATAATTCACCCCTCCACTTT.

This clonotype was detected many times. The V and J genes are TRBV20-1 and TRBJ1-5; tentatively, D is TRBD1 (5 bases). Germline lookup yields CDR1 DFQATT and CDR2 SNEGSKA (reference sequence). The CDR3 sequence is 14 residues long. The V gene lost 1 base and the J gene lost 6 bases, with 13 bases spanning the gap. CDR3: CSARAPGGGQPQHF. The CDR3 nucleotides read TGCAGTGCTAGAGCACCGGGGGGGGGTCAGCCCCAGCATTTT.

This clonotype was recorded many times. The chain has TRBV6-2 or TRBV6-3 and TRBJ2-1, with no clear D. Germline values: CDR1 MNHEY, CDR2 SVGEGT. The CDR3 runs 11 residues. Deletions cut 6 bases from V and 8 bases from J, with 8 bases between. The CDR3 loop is CASSPFDEQFF. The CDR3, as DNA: TGTGCCAGCAGCCCGTTCGATGAGCAGTTCTTC.

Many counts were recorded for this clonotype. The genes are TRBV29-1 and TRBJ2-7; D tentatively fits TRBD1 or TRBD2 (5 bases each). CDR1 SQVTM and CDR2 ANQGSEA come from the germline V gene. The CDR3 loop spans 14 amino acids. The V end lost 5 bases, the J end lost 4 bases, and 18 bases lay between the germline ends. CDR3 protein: CSVRAAGPGYEQYF. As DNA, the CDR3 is TGCAGCGTTCGAGCGGCAGGGCCAGGATACGAGCAGTACTTC.

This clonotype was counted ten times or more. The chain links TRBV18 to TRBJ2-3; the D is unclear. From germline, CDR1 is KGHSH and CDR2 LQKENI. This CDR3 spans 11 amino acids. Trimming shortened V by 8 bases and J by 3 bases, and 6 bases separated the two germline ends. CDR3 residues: CASSLTDTQYF. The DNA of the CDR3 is TGTGCCAGCAGTCTTACAGATACGCAGTATTTT.

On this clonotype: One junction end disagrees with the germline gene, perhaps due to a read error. CDR3 DNA: TGCGCCAGCAGCTCGTCTGGGGGGCCGAATCAGCCCCAGCACTTT. Translating it yields CASSSSGGPNQPQHF. This chain connects TRBV4-1 to TRBJ1-5, with a weak D call TRBD1 (6 bases). There are 15 residues in the CDR3. Germline V lookup: CDR1 MGHRA, CDR2 YSYEKL.

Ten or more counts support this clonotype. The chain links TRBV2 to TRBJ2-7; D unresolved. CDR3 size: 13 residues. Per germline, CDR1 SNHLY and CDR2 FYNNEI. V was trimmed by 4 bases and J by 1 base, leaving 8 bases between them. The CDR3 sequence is CASSVARSYEQYF. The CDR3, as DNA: TGTGCCAGCAGTGTAGCCAGATCCTACGAGCAGTACTTC.